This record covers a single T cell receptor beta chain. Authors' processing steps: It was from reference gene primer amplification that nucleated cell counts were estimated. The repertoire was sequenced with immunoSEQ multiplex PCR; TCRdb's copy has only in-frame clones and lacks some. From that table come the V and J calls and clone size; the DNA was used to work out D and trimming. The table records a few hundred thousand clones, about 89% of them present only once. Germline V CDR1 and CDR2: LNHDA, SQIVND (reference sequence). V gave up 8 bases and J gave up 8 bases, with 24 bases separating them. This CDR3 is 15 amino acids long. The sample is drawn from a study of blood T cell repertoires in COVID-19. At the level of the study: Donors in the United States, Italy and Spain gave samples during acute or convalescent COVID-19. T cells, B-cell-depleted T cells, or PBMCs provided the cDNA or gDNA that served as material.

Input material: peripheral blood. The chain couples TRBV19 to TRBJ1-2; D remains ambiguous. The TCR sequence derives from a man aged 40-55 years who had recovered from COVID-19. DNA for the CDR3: TGTGCCAGTTGGTCTGCGGAAGTCGAGGGTGGAGGCTACACCTTC. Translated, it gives CASWSAEVEGGGYTF.